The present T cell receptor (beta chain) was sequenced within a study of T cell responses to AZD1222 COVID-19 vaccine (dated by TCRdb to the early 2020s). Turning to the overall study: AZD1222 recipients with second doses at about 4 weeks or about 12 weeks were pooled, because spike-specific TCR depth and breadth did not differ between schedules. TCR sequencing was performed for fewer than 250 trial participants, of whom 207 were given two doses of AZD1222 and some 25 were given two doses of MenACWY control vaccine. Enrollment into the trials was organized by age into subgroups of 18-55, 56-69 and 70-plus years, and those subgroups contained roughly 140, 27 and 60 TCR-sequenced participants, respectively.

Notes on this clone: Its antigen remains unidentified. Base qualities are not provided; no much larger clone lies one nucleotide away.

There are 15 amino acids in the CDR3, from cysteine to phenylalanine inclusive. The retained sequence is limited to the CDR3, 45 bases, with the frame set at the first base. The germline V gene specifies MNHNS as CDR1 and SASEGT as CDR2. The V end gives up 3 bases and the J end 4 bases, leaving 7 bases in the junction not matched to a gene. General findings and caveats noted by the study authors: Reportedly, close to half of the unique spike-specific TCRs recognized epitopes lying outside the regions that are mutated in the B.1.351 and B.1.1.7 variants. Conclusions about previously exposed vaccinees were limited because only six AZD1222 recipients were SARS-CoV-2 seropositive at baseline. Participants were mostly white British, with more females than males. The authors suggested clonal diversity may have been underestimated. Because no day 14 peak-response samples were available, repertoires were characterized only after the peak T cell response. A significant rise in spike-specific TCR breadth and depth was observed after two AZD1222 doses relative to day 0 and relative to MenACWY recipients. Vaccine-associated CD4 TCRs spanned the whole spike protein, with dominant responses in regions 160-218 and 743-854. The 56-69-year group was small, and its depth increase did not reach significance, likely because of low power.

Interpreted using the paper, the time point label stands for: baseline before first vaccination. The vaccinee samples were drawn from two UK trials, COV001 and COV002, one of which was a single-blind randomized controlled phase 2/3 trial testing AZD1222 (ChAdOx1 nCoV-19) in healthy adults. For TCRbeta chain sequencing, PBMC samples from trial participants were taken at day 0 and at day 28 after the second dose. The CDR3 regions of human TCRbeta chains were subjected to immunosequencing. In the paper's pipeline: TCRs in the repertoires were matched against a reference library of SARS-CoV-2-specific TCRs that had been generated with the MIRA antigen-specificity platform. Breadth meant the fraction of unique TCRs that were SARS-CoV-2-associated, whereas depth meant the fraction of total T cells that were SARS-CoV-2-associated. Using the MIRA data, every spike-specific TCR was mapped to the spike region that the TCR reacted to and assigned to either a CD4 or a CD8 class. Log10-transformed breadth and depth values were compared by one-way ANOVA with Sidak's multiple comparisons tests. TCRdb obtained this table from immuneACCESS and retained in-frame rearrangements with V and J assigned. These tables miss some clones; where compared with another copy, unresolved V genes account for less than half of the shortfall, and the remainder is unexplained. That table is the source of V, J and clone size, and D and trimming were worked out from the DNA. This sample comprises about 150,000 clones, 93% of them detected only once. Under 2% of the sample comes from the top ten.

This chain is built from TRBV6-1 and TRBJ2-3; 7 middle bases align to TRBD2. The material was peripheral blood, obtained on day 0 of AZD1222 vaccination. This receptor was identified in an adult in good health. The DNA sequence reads TGTGCCAGCAGTGAGCCGGGACTAACGCCAGATACGCAGTATTTT. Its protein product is CASSEPGLTPDTQYF.